These T cell receptor beta chains were read from a single sample in a study of blood T cells in healthy people across ages. Each CDR3 protein is one row after TCRdb ran MiXCR on the 5' RACE reads. The repertoire holds 1.6 million or so distinct CDR3 sequences, with about 32% as singletons. Source material: blood. The receptor set was obtained from a woman aged 25 to 45 in good health. CDR3s include the opening cysteine and the closing phenylalanine or tryptophan.

V gene	CDR3 length	J gene	CDR3 protein
TRBV20-1	15	TRBJ2-1	CSARRGTKTGVEQFF
TRBV7-2	19	TRBJ2-1	CASSSREFGTGGSYNEQFF
TRBV4-2	15	TRBJ2-7	CASSQEPSGAYEQYF
TRBV12-3/TRBV12-4	15	TRBJ2-3	CASSRGDISINTQYF
TRBV3-1	13	TRBJ1-4	CASSRTVIEKLFF
TRBV9	14	TRBJ2-1	CASSGRRLYNEQFF
TRBV25-1	15	TRBJ2-1	CASSWGVGWDNEQFF
TRBV6-1	17	TRBJ2-7	CASSEVGGDLSSYEQYF
TRBV11-2	17	TRBJ2-3	CASSLRLTTFNTDTQYF
TRBV11-2	15	TRBJ1-1	CASSLGPDLGTEAFF
TRBV10-2	14	TRBJ1-2	CASSESDPVGGYTF
TRBV14	14	TRBJ2-7	CASSLPGTAYEQYF
TRBV7-9	20	TRBJ2-5	CASSFAKEGMGQGYQETQYF
TRBV29-1	13	TRBJ1-2	CSVDRGANYGYTF
TRBV7-2	15	TRBJ2-1	CASSSRLAGANEQFF
TRBV5-6	16	TRBJ1-3	CASSSRTDPRGNTIYF
TRBV29-1	11	TRBJ2-7	CSVGGLYEQYF
TRBV27	17	TRBJ1-6	CASSLTGTGGYNSPLHF
TRBV3-1	12	TRBJ2-1	CASSPGLAGAFF
TRBV2	15	TRBJ2-7	CASSESAGGTYEQYF
TRBV7-3	13	TRBJ1-1	CASSPQAHTEAFF
TRBV19	14	.	CASSTGVLPYEQYF
TRBV6-2/TRBV6-3	11	TRBJ1-1	CASSQGHEAFF
TRBV14	18	TRBJ1-1	CASSQDAGTGILGTEAFF
TRBV5-5	17	TRBJ2-7	CASSLGKRQGRNYEQYF
TRBV20-1	16	TRBJ2-7	CSARDSTGGIGVEQYF
TRBV30	12	TRBJ2-7	CAWRDRSYEQYF
TRBV27	15	TRBJ2-2	CASSSRGLGTGELFF
TRBV5-1	14	TRBJ2-5	CASSSSGAKETQYF
TRBV6-2/TRBV6-3	19	TRBJ1-5	CASSYVIREGMLFNQPQHF